These T cell receptor beta chains were read from a single sample in a study of T cell changes during pregnancy in multiple sclerosis. Measured with immunoSEQ multiplex PCR; TCRdb has only the in-frame clones, and not every one. The repertoire holds tens of thousands of clones, with roughly 90% as singletons. This sample comprised CD4+ T cells from peripheral blood mononuclear cells, obtained in the third trimester of pregnancy. Every receptor here comes from a female donor with multiple sclerosis, enrolled in a pregnancy study. CDR3s include the opening cysteine and the closing phenylalanine or tryptophan. The listing skips clone size in some rows; elsewhere it reads once, few, many or a size class.

CDR3 protein	clone size	J gene	V gene
CASSETGASSGNTIYF	.	TRBJ1-3	TRBV2
CASSQSPGTGSDEQYF	.	TRBJ2-7	TRBV5-1
CASSGLQGGSEKLFF	.	TRBJ1-4	TRBV7-6
CASRARVRGRRYGEQYF	few	TRBJ2-7	TRBV27
CSASYAYEQYF	.	TRBJ2-7	TRBV20-1
CASSFPGFYYGYTF	.	TRBJ1-2	TRBV28
CASSIRGSGANVLTF	.	TRBJ2-6	TRBV5-4
CASSEGGIMKGENTGELFF	.	TRBJ2-2	TRBV10-2
CASSQGEEREQYF	.	TRBJ2-7	TRBV4-3
CASRDDRVSTDTQYF	.	TRBJ2-3	TRBV2
CASSQNPGTGANVLTF	.	TRBJ2-6	TRBV4-2
CASSLSGLAVTDTQYF	few	TRBJ2-3	TRBV6-5
CASRPAGGRFTDTQYF	.	TRBJ2-3	TRBV7-8
CASSHPSGQGLTYEQYF	.	TRBJ2-7	TRBV7-9
CASSLSGAATGELFF	once	TRBJ2-2	TRBV5-1
CASSPAGTGNYEQYF	.	TRBJ2-7	TRBV7-2
CASRKGLAEETQYF	.	TRBJ2-5	TRBV27
CASSLGGGRFNTEQFF	few	TRBJ2-1	TRBV11-2
CASSLFGQSNQPQHF	.	TRBJ1-5	TRBV27
CATTSGTASYEQYF	.	TRBJ2-7	TRBV28
CASAPGQGAMNTEAFF	.	TRBJ1-1	TRBV5-1
CAISESDTGANVLTF	once	TRBJ2-6	TRBV10-3
CASGIAGADTQYF	.	TRBJ2-3	TRBV12-5
CASSRSTMNTEAFF	.	TRBJ1-1	TRBV18
CASSIVAGTYEQYF	.	TRBJ2-7	TRBV19
CAWRVRENSPLHF	.	TRBJ1-6	TRBV30
CASSSLTGNEQFF	.	TRBJ2-1	TRBV5-1
CAISARTGQIANTGELFF	.	TRBJ2-2	TRBV10-3
CASSESGRPPDTQYF	.	TRBJ2-3	TRBV10-1
CASSLNIIAMNTEAFF	.	TRBJ1-1	TRBV5-1
CASSEVSGTGGNEQFF	.	TRBJ2-1	TRBV25-1
CASSLTGVNTEAFF	few	TRBJ1-1	TRBV7-9
CASSLRGSGNTIYF	few	TRBJ1-3	TRBV19
CASSLTRMNTEAFF	.	TRBJ1-1	TRBV11-2
CASSPGGQGDEQFF	.	TRBJ2-1	TRBV5-1